This paragraph covers one TCR beta chain sequence. Cohorts were assigned according to the clinical history that participants reported. The data belong to a study of blood T cell repertoires in COVID-19. Study in general: Italy, Spain and the United States were the sources of the convalescent and acute COVID-19 samples. The cDNA or gDNA used as material had been derived from T cells, B-cell-depleted T cells, or PBMCs.

The CDR3 is made up of 13 amino acids. V was pared by 5 bases and J by 2 bases, with 8 bases between. Germline CDR1 is SGDLS and CDR2 is YYNGEE. Measured with immunoSEQ multiplex PCR; TCRdb has only the in-frame clones, and not every one. The sample consists of under 350,000 clones, roughly 90% of them appearing once. The chain couples TRBV9 to TRBJ2-1; no clear D gene. This TCR was recovered from a woman aged 40 to 50 who had recovered from COVID-19. The sample taken for sequencing was PBMCs or T cells enriched from blood (not recorded which). The CDR3 loop is CASSANPYNEQFF. CDR3 nucleotides: TGTGCCAGCAGTGCTAACCCCTACAATGAGCAGTTCTTC.